This T cell receptor (beta chain) was obtained from a study of T-cell memory formation after mild COVID-19. Turning to the study itself: Among the donors, TCR clusters were largely specific to each donor. The study's findings and limits: The appearance of some responding clones in pre-infection memory suggested that cross-reactive memory joined.

The CDR3 is made up of 15 amino acids. Trimming cost V 3 bases and J 0 bases, with 11 bases left between them. Germline V gene sequence: CDR1 SGHAT, CDR2 FQNNGV. This clonotype was recorded a few times. The antigen remains undetermined. TCRdb reprocessed the 5' RACE reads with MiXCR, giving one entry per CDR3 protein. The sample consists of hundreds of thousands of distinct CDR3 sequences, approximately 20% of them appearing once. Material: PBMCs or a T cell subset sorted from them (not recorded which). The clonotype originates from an adult woman who had mild COVID-19 (a few samples of this study predate the infection). Cell type and time point are not known. This chain connects TRBV11-2 to TRBJ1-2, with D hard to call. The CDR3 region has the DNA TGTGCCAGCAGCTTCGAACCTGCTTCTAACTATGGCTACACCTTC. This encodes CASSFEPASNYGYTF. Using reference TRBV11-2 and TRBJ1-2 for the parts outside the CDR3, the full variable domain is EAGVAQSPRYKIIEKRQSVAFWCNPISGHATLYWYQQILGQGPKLLIQFQNNGVVDDSQLPKDRFSAERLKGVDSTLKIQPAKLEDSAVYLCASSFEPASNYGYTFGSGTRLTVV.